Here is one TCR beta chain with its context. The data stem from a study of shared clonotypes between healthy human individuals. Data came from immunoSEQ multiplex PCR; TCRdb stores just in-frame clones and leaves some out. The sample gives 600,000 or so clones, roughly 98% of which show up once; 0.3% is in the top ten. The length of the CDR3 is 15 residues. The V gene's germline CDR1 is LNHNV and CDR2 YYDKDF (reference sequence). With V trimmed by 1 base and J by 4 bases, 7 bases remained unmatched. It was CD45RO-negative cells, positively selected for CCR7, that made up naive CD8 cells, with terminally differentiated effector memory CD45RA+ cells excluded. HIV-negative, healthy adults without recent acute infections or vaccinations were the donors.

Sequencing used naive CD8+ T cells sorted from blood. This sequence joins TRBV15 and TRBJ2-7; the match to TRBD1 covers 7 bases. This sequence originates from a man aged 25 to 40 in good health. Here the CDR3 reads CATSRVRDRDYEQYF. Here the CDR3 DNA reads TGTGCCACCAGCAGAGTACGGGACAGAGATTACGAGCAGTACTTC.